A selection of T cell receptor beta chains follows, all from one sample in a study of blood T cell repertoires in COVID-19. The method was immunoSEQ multiplex PCR; TCRdb's version includes in-frame clones alone and lacks a portion of them. The sample shows roughly 120,000 clones, about 87% of them seen only once. Sample: peripheral blood. The receptors originated from a woman aged 70-85 years with acute or convalescent COVID-19. Both conserved end residues are part of each CDR3. The D gene is left open where the match is weak. Some rows mark clone size as missing; the rest say once, few, many or name a class of expanded clone.

D: TRBD1
J: TRBJ1-2
size: NA
V: TRBV19
CDR3: CASPEQDRGLDGYTF
DNA: TGTGCCAGTCCGGAGCAGGACAGGGGTTTAGATGGCTACACCTTC

D: TRBD1
J: TRBJ2-7
size: NA
V: TRBV6-5
CDR3: CASRGTGVREEQYF
DNA: TGTGCCAGCAGGGGGACAGGAGTACGAGAAGAGCAGTACTTC

D: TRBD1
J: TRBJ1-4
size: NA
V: TRBV10-3
CDR3: CAISGGQGGEKLFF
DNA: TGTGCCATCAGTGGCGGACAGGGAGGAGAAAAACTGTTTTTT

D: NA
J: TRBJ2-5
size: NA
V: TRBV5-5
CDR3: CVTGERVPQETQYF
DNA: TGTGTAACAGGGGAGCGGGTCCCCCAAGAGACCCAGTACTTC

D: NA
J: TRBJ2-5
size: NA
V: TRBV18
CDR3: CASFPGGPQETQYF
DNA: TGTGCCAGCTTCCCGGGGGGCCCACAAGAGACCCAGTACTTC

D: TRBD1
J: TRBJ1-2
size: NA
V: TRBV5-1
CDR3: CASSSTGGRYGYTF
DNA: TGCGCCAGCAGCTCGACAGGGGGGAGGTATGGCTACACCTTC

D: TRBD1
J: TRBJ2-2
size: NA
V: TRBV28
CDR3: CASSESDRGRTGELFF
DNA: TGTGCCAGCAGTGAATCGGACAGGGGGCGAACCGGGGAGCTGTTTTTT

D: TRBD2
J: TRBJ2-1
size: NA
V: TRBV20-1
CDR3: CSASPGGGFYNEQFF
DNA: TGCAGTGCTAGTCCGGGCGGGGGGTTCTACAATGAGCAGTTCTTC

D: NA
J: TRBJ1-1
size: once
V: TRBV2
CDR3: CASSEAGRGSTEAFF
DNA: TGTGCCAGCAGTGAAGCTGGCCGGGGAAGTACTGAAGCTTTCTTT

D: TRBD1
J: TRBJ1-1
size: NA
V: TRBV28
CDR3: CASSLGVRGQGGSEAFF
DNA: TGTGCCAGCAGTTTAGGGGTTAGGGGACAGGGAGGGTCTGAAGCTTTCTTT

D: TRBD1
J: TRBJ1-6
size: once
V: TRBV4-1
CDR3: CASSQVSGTGFEPLHF
DNA: TGCGCCAGCAGCCAAGTATCCGGGACAGGGTTCGAACCCCTCCACTTT

D: NA
J: TRBJ2-1
size: NA
V: TRBV12-2
CDR3: CASRSGRRGSYNEQFF
DNA: TGTGCAAGTCGATCCGGTAGGCGGGGGTCCTACAATGAGCAGTTCTTC

D: NA
J: TRBJ1-1
size: NA
V: TRBV29-1
CDR3: CSVAPNMNTEAFF
DNA: TGCAGCGTTGCACCCAACATGAACACTGAAGCTTTCTTT

D: TRBD2
J: TRBJ2-5
size: NA
V: TRBV6-6
CDR3: CASSHGAGGGYQETQYF
DNA: TGTGCCAGCAGTCACGGTGCGGGGGGCGGTTACCAAGAGACCCAGTACTTC

D: NA
J: TRBJ1-3
size: NA
V: TRBV12-5
CDR3: CASARVGSGNTIYF
DNA: TGTGCTAGTGCTCGCGTCGGCTCTGGAAACACCATATATTTT

D: TRBD1
J: TRBJ1-3
size: NA
V: TRBV14
CDR3: CASSQRSGGSGNTIYF
DNA: TGTGCCAGCAGCCAACGTTCAGGGGGCTCTGGAAACACCATATATTTT

D: NA
J: TRBJ1-2
size: NA
V: TRBV3-1/TRBV3-2
CDR3: CASSDVGVGYGYTF
DNA: TGTGCCAGCAGCGACGTCGGGGTTGGCTATGGCTACACCTTC

D: NA
J: TRBJ1-4
size: NA
V: TRBV30
CDR3: CAWSESGGGDEKLFF
DNA: TGTGCCTGGAGTGAATCGGGGGGCGGTGATGAAAAACTGTTTTTT

D: NA
J: TRBJ2-2
size: NA
V: TRBV5-5
CDR3: CASSYNRGGDTGELFF
DNA: TGTGCCAGCAGCTATAACAGGGGGGGCGACACCGGGGAGCTGTTTTTT

D: NA
J: TRBJ2-1
size: NA
V: TRBV7-6
CDR3: CASSGGLSSGDNEQFF
DNA: TGTGCCAGCAGCGGTGGACTGTCCAGCGGAGACAATGAGCAGTTCTTC

D: TRBD2
J: TRBJ2-1
size: NA
V: TRBV7-2
CDR3: CASSLGSGGGAYEQFF
DNA: TGTGCCAGCAGCTTAGGCAGTGGCGGGGGGGCATATGAGCAGTTCTTC

D: TRBD1
J: TRBJ2-5
size: once
V: TRBV5-1
CDR3: CASSQRTGGSETQYF
DNA: TGCGCCAGCAGCCAAAGGACAGGGGGCTCAGAGACCCAGTACTTC

D: NA
J: TRBJ2-5
size: NA
V: TRBV9
CDR3: CASSGSGEVKTQYF
DNA: TGTGCCAGCAGCGGTAGTGGGGAGGTGAAGACCCAGTACTTC

D: NA
J: TRBJ1-3
size: once
V: TRBV2
CDR3: CASKGRAAGNTIYF
DNA: TGTGCCAGCAAAGGGAGGGCGGCTGGAAACACCATATATTTT

D: TRBD1
J: TRBJ1-2
size: NA
V: TRBV12-3/TRBV12-4
CDR3: CASSQTGNGYTF
DNA: TGTGCCAGCAGTCAGACAGGGAATGGCTACACCTTC

D: TRBD1
J: TRBJ1-1
size: NA
V: TRBV19
CDR3: CASGQGWNTEAFF
DNA: TGTGCCAGTGGACAGGGTTGGAACACTGAAGCTTTCTTT

D: NA
J: TRBJ1-2
size: NA
V: TRBV5-1
CDR3: CASSFMTQNYGYTF
DNA: TGCGCCAGCAGCTTCATGACTCAAAACTATGGCTACACCTTC

D: NA
J: TRBJ1-1
size: NA
V: TRBV27
CDR3: CASSPPGGSGNTEAFF
DNA: TGTGCCAGCAGTCCGCCCGGGGGTTCGGGGAACACTGAAGCTTTCTTT

D: NA
J: TRBJ1-2
size: NA
V: TRBV15
CDR3: CATSRDGYGYTF
DNA: TGTGCCACCAGCAGAGACGGCTATGGCTACACCTTC

D: NA
J: TRBJ2-2
size: NA
V: TRBV11-3
CDR3: CASSLPGVDTGELFF
DNA: TGTGCCAGCAGCCTCCCGGGGGTTGACACCGGGGAGCTGTTTTTT

D: TRBD1
J: TRBJ2-7
size: NA
V: TRBV11-3
CDR3: CASSLPRTGWGSYEQYF
DNA: TGTGCCAGCAGCCTGCCCCGGACAGGGTGGGGCTCCTACGAGCAGTACTTC

D: NA
J: TRBJ1-1
size: NA
V: TRBV2
CDR3: CASNPAGWVTEAFF
DNA: TGTGCCAGCAATCCAGCAGGGTGGGTCACTGAAGCTTTCTTT

D: NA
J: TRBJ1-1
size: NA
V: TRBV19
CDR3: CASSSGGQLNTEAFF
DNA: TGTGCCAGTAGTTCAGGCGGACAGTTGAACACTGAAGCTTTCTTT

D: NA
J: TRBJ2-1
size: NA
V: TRBV11-2
CDR3: CASSFLVVGNEQFF
DNA: TGTGCCAGCAGCTTTTTGGTGGTCGGCAATGAGCAGTTCTTC

D: TRBD1
J: TRBJ2-7
size: NA
V: TRBV19
CDR3: CASSPWTGGSYEQYF
DNA: TGTGCCAGTAGTCCCTGGACAGGGGGCTCCTACGAGCAGTACTTC

D: NA
J: TRBJ2-3
size: NA
V: TRBV24-1
CDR3: CATRGRVADTQYF
DNA: TGTGCCACCAGGGGCAGGGTGGCAGATACGCAGTATTTT

D: NA
J: TRBJ1-4
size: NA
V: TRBV4-1
CDR3: CASSQEHLNEKLFF
DNA: TGCGCCAGCAGCCAAGAACACCTGAATGAAAAACTGTTTTTT

D: NA
J: TRBJ1-2
size: NA
V: TRBV6-5
CDR3: CASSSGLLNYGYTF
DNA: TGTGCCAGCAGTTCAGGACTCCTTAACTATGGCTACACCTTC

D: NA
J: TRBJ1-4
size: once
V: TRBV5-1
CDR3: CASSLQGDEKLFF
DNA: TGCGCCAGCAGCTTACAGGGAGATGAAAAACTGTTTTTT

D: TRBD1
J: TRBJ2-7
size: NA
V: TRBV25-1
CDR3: CASSDPEGTGNSYEQYF
DNA: TGTGCCAGCAGCGACCCTGAGGGGACAGGAAATTCCTACGAGCAGTACTTC

D: NA
J: TRBJ1-1
size: NA
V: TRBV2
CDR3: CASSGDPRDTEAFF
DNA: TGTGCCAGCAGCGGTGATCCGAGAGATACTGAAGCTTTCTTT

D: TRBD1
J: TRBJ1-1
size: few
V: TRBV27
CDR3: CASSRDRRPHMNTEAFF
DNA: TGTGCCAGCAGCCGGGACAGGCGCCCACACATGAACACTGAAGCTTTCTTT

D: TRBD2
J: TRBJ2-3
size: NA
V: TRBV3-1/TRBV3-2
CDR3: CASSQVTAGADTQYF
DNA: TGTGCCAGCAGCCAAGTAACAGCGGGGGCAGATACGCAGTATTTT

D: TRBD2
J: TRBJ2-2
size: NA
V: TRBV9
CDR3: CASSVDLSGGFTGELFF
DNA: TGTGCCAGCAGCGTAGATCTGAGCGGGGGGTTCACCGGGGAGCTGTTTTTT

D: NA
J: TRBJ1-1
size: NA
V: TRBV28
CDR3: CASSLAGEAFF
DNA: TGTGCCAGCAGTTTGGCAGGGGAAGCTTTCTTT

D: NA
J: TRBJ1-2
size: NA
V: TRBV11-3
CDR3: CASSSTLGGGYTF
DNA: TGTGCCAGCAGCTCAACTCTAGGGGGTGGCTACACCTTC

D: NA
J: TRBJ1-1
size: NA
V: TRBV18
CDR3: CASSPLGSLGTEAFF
DNA: TGTGCCAGCTCACCCCTGGGGAGCCTCGGGACTGAAGCTTTCTTT

D: TRBD2
J: TRBJ2-3
size: NA
V: TRBV12-5
CDR3: CASGLALLAGGTRLGTDTQYF
DNA: TGTGCTAGTGGTTTGGCCTTACTAGCGGGGGGGACCCGTCTCGGCACAGATACGCAGTATTTT

D: NA
J: TRBJ2-3
size: NA
V: TRBV6-6
CDR3: CASTPAGSDTQYF
DNA: TGTGCCAGCACCCCGGCAGGGTCAGATACGCAGTATTTT

D: TRBD1
J: TRBJ1-4
size: once
V: TRBV4-1
CDR3: CASSSGTGGVGNEKLFF
DNA: TGCGCCAGCAGCTCCGGGACAGGGGGCGTTGGTAATGAAAAACTGTTTTTT

D: TRBD2
J: TRBJ2-1
size: NA
V: TRBV11-2
CDR3: CASSSLAGWNEQFF
DNA: TGTGCCAGCAGCTCTCTAGCGGGGTGGAATGAGCAGTTCTTC